This T cell receptor beta chain was sequenced for a study of T cells in Graves' hyperthyroidism and ophthalmopathy. Absent ophthalmopathy progression within 18 months defined stable Graves' hyperthyroidism. About this clonotype: The antigen is not known. A much larger clone lies one base from this, so it may be a read error.

Germline assignment: CDR1 PRHDT and CDR2 FYEKMQ (reference sequence). The germline V and J ends were trimmed by 4 bases and 4 bases, with 13 bases remaining between them. The CDR3 spans 15 residues. The study's findings and limits: Blood samples included most of the expanded thyroid clonotypes exceeding 0.001. In the analysis, a 13 V-J model separated ophthalmopathy from stable hyperthyroidism.

RNA transcripts provided the source from which TCR beta CDR3 regions were amplified. First-round RT-PCR targeting the TCR CDR3 was performed with the HTBI primer set. One entry per CDR3 protein results from TCRdb running MiXCR on the multiplex PCR reads. The sample has almost 600,000 distinct CDR3 sequences, about half seen once. The J gene is TRBJ2-2, the V gene TRBV13, with D unclear. The TCR was taken from a woman between 18 and 30 years old with Graves' hyperthyroidism. Sequenced input: peripheral blood or thyroid tissue (not recorded which). CDR3 region: CASSYGLVGTGELFF. Written as DNA, the CDR3 is TGTGCCAGCAGCTACGGCCTGGTCGGCACCGGGGAGCTGTTTTTT.